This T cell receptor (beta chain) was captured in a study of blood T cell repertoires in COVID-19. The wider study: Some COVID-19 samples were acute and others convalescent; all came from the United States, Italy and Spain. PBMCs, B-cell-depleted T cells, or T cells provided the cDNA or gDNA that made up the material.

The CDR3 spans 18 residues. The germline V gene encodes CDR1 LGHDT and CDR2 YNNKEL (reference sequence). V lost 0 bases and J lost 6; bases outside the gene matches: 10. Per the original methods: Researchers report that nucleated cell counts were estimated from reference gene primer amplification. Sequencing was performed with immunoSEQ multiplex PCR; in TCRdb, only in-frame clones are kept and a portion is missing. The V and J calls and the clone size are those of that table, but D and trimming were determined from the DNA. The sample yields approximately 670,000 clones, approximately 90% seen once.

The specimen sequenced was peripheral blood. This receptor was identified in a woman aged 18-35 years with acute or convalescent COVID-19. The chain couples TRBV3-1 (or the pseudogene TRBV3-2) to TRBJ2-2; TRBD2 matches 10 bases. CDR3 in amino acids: CASSQDWVAGGSAGELFF. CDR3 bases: TGTGCCAGCAGCCAAGATTGGGTAGCGGGGGGTTCCGCCGGGGAGCTGTTTTTT.